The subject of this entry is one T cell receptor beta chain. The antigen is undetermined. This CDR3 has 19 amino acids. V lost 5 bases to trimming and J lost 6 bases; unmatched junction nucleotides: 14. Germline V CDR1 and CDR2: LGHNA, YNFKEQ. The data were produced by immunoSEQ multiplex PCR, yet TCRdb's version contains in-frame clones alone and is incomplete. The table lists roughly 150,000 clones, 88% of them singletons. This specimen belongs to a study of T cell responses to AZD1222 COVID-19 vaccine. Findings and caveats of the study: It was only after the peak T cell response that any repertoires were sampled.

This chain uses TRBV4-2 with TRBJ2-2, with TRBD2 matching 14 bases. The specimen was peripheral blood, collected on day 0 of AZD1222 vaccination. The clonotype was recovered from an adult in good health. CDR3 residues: CASSGSGTSGGWRSGELFF. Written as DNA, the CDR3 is TGTGCCAGCAGCGGGTCCGGGACTAGCGGGGGATGGAGGTCCGGGGAGCTGTTTTTT.